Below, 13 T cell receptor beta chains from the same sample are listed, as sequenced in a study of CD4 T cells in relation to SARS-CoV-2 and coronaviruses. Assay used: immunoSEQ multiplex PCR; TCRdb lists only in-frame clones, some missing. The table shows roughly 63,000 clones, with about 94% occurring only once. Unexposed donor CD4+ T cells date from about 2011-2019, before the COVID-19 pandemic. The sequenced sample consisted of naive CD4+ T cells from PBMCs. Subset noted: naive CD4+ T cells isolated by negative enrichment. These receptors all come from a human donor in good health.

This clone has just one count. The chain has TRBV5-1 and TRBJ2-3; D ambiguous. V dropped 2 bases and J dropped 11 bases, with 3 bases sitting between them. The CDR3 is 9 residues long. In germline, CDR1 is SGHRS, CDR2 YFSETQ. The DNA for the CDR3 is TGCGCCAGCAGCTTCTGGCAGTATTTT. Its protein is CASSFWQYF. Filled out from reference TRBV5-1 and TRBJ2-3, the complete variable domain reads KAGVTQTPRYLIKTRGQQVTLSCSPISGHRSVSWYQQTPGQGLQFLFEYFSETQRNKGNFPGRFSGRQFSNSRSEMNVSTLELGDSALYLCASSFWQYFGPGTRLTVL.

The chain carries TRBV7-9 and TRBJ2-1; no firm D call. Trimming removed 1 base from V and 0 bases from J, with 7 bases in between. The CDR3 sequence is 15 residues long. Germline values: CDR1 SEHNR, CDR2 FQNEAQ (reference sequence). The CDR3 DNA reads TGTGCCAGCAGCTTAGACGGATTCTCCTACAATGAGCAGTTCTTC. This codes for CASSLDGFSYNEQFF.

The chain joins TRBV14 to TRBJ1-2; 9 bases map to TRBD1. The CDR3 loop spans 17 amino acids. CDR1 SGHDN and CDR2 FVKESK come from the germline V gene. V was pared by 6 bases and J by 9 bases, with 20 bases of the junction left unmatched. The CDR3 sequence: CASRRTGANEGPLSYTF. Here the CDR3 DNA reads TGTGCCAGCAGGAGGACAGGGGCCAATGAGGGCCCTCTTAGCTACACCTTC. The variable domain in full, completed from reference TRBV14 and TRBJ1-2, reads EAGVTQFPSHSVIEKGQTVTLRCDPISGHDNLYWYRRVMGKEIKFLLHFVKESKQDESGMPNNRFLAERTGGTYSTLKVQPAELEDSGVYFCASRRTGANEGPLSYTFGSGTRLTVV.

DNA of the CDR3: TGTGCCAGCAGTTTACACACAGGTGGAGAGCAGTACTTC. As protein: CASSLHTGGEQYF. This sequence joins TRBV6-4 and TRBJ2-7; D perhaps matches TRBD1 (5 bases). This CDR3 comprises 13 residues. The germline gives CDR1 MRHNA, CDR2 SNTAGT. V dropped 5 bases and J dropped 7 bases, with 15 bases sitting between them.

The CDR3 sequence: CASSVSGRGVRADTQYF. As DNA, the CDR3 is TGTGCCAGCAGCGTCTCGGGGCGGGGGGTGAGGGCAGATACGCAGTATTTT. V is TRBV7-8 and J is TRBJ2-3, with 8 bases matching TRBD2. Germline CDR1 SGHVS, CDR2 FQNEAQ. The ends lost 5 bases at V and 4 bases at J; junction bases unmatched: 14. The CDR3 runs to 17 residues.

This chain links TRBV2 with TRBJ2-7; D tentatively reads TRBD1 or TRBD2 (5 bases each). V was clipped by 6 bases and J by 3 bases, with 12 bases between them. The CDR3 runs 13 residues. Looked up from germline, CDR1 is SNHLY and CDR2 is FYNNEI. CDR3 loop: CASSRGQGYEQYF. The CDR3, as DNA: TGTGCCAGCAGCCGGGGCCAGGGCTACGAGCAGTACTTC.

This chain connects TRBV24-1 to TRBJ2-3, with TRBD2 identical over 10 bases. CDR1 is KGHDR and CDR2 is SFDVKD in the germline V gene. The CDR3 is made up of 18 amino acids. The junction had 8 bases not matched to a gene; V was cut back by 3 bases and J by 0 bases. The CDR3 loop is CATSDLPIAGGSTDTQYF. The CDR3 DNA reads TGTGCCACCAGTGATCTACCCATAGCGGGAGGCAGCACAGATACGCAGTATTTT.

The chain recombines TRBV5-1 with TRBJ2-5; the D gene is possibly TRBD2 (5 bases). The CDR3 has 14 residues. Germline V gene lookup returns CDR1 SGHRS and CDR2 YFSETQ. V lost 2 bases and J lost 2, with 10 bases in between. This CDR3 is CASSLTPGQETQYF. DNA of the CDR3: TGCGCCAGCAGCTTAACCCCGGGGCAAGAGACCCAGTACTTC.

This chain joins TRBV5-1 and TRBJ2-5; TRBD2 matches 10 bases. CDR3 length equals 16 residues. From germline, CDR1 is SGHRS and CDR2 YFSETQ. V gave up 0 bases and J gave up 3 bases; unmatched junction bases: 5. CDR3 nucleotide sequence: TGCGCCAGCAGCTTGGGAGGTCTAGCGGGAGAAGAGACCCAGTACTTC. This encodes CASSLGGLAGEETQYF.

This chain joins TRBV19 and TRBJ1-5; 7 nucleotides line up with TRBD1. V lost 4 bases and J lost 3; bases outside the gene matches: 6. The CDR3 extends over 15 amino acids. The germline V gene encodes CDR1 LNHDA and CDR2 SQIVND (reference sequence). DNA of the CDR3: TGTGCCAGTAGTACCCGGGACAGACTCAATCAGCCCCAGCATTTT. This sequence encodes CASSTRDRLNQPQHF.

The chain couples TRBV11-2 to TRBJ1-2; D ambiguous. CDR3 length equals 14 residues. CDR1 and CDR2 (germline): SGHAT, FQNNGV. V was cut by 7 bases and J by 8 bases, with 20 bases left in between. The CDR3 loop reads CASTQPGVGPGYTF. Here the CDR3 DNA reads TGTGCCAGCACCCAACCCGGGGTCGGTCCGGGCTACACCTTC.

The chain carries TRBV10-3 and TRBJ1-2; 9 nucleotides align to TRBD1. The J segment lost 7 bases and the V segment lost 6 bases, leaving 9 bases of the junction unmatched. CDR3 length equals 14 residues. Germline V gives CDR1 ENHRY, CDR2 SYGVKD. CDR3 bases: TGTGCCATCAGCAACCCGGGACAGGGAGGTGGCTACACCTTC. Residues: CAISNPGQGGGYTF.

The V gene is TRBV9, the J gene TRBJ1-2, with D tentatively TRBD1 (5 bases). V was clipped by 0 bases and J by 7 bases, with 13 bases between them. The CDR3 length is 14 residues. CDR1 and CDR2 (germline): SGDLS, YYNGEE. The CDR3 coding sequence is TGTGCCAGCAGCGTAGTTGGCAGGGCCGGTGGCTACACCTTC. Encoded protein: CASSVVGRAGGYTF.